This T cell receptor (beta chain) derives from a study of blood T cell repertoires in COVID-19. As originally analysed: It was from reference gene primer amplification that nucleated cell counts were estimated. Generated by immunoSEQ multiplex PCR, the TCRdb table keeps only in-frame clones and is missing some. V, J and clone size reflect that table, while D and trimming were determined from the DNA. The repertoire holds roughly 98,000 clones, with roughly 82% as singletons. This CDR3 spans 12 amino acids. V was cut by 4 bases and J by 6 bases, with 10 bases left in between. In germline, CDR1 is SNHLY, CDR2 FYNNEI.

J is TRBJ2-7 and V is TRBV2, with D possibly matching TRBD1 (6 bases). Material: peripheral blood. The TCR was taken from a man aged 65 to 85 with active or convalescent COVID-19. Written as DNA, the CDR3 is TGTGCCAGCAGTGGGACAGTCGGCGAGCAGTACTTC. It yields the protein CASSGTVGEQYF.